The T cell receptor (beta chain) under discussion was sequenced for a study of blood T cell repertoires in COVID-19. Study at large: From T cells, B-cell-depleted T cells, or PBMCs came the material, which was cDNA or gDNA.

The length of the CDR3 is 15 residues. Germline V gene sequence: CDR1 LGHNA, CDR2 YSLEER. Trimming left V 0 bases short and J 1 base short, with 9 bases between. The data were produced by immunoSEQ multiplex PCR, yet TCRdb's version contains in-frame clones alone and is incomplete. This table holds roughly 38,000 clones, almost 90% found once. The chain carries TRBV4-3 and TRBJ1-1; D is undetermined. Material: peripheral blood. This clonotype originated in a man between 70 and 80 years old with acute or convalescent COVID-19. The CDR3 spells CASSQETYTNTEAFF. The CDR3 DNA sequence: TGCGCCAGCAGCCAAGAGACATACACGAACACTGAAGCTTTCTTT.